This is a list of T cell receptor beta chains from one sample in a study of T cell repertoires in cytomegalovirus infection. TCRdb fed the reads into MiXCR, producing one record per CDR3 protein. The table records roughly 180,000 distinct CDR3 sequences, 28% of them present only once. Sequenced input: PBMCs. The receptors shown here come from a human donor in good health (CMV status not recorded). Some clones in this sample may be carry-over from other donors' samples. Each CDR3 is given with its conserved first and last residue. A D gene is named only where the DNA matches it firmly. Clone size appears in some rows only: once, few, many, or a class for an expanded clone.

CDR3nt	CDR3aa	v_gene	j_gene	d_gene	abundance
TGCGCCAGCAGCCTCCGGTGGGACAGGGGGAATTCACCCCTCCACTTT	CASSLRWDRGNSPLHF	TRBV4-3	TRBJ1-6	TRBD1	NA
TGTGCCAGCAGTTTTCGTGGAGGCGCTAAGCTGTTTTTT	CASSFRGGAKLFF	TRBV12-3/TRBV12-4	TRBJ2-2	NA	once
TGTGCCAGCAGCTTAGGAGCTGGGTCGGGGGGGCCCGGATCGCAGTATTTT	CASSLGAGSGGPGSQYF	TRBV7-8	TRBJ2-3	TRBD2	many
TGTGCCAGCAGTTGGGCGGTTCAAGAGGGTACTGAAGCTTTCTTT	CASSWAVQEGTEAFF	TRBV12-3/TRBV12-4	TRBJ1-1	NA	NA
TGTGCCAGCAGCTTAGTGGGACAGAATGTACTCAACACTGAAGCTTTCTTT	CASSLVGQNVLNTEAFF	TRBV7-2	TRBJ1-1	TRBD1	many
TGTGCCAGCAGCTTAGGGGAAATGAACACTGAAGCTTTCTTT	CASSLGEMNTEAFF	TRBV7-6	TRBJ1-1	NA	NA
TGTGCCAGCAGCTTCAAACTAGCGGGGGGAAGAAATGAGCAGTTCTTC	CASSFKLAGGRNEQFF	TRBV7-3	TRBJ2-1	TRBD2	NA
TGTGCCAGCAGTTTGGACAGGGGCGGCGGGGAGACCCAGTACTTC	CASSLDRGGGETQYF	TRBV5-6	TRBJ2-5	TRBD1	NA
TGTGCCAGCAGCTTAGTCGGACAGGGCACAGATACGCAGTATTTT	CASSLVGQGTDTQYF	TRBV7-2	TRBJ2-3	TRBD1	NA
TGTGCCACCCGAAATAGCCGGGCGGAAACTAATGAAAAACTGTTTTTT	CATRNSRAETNEKLFF	TRBV12-3/TRBV12-4	TRBJ1-4	NA	few
TGTGCCAGCAGCTTAGGCCAGAACTCTCGCTTC	CASSLGQNSRF	TRBV7-9	TRBJ1-2	NA	many
TGTGCCAGCAGTTACTTGACTTCACCCCTCCACTTT	CASSYLTSPLHF	TRBV6-2/TRBV6-3	TRBJ1-6	NA	NA
TGTGCCAGCAGCTCCAGACTGGGCTCTAGCACAGATACGCAGTATTTT	CASSSRLGSSTDTQYF	TRBV7-2	TRBJ2-3	NA	many
TGCGCCAGCAGCTATGAGAGGCCCCAAGAGACCCAGTACTTC	CASSYERPQETQYF	TRBV5-1	TRBJ2-5	NA	NA
TGTGCCAGCAGCTTAGGAGGGAACCCAGGAGGTGAGCAGTTCTTC	CASSLGGNPGGEQFF	TRBV7-6	TRBJ2-1	NA	few
TGTGCCAGCAGGCGACAGGGGGCGCGGAACACTGAAGCTTTCTTT	CASRRQGARNTEAFF	TRBV12-3/TRBV12-4	TRBJ1-1	TRBD1	few
TGCGCCAGCAGCTTGGCAGCGGACCTCACAGATACGCAGTATTTT	CASSLAADLTDTQYF	TRBV5-1	TRBJ2-3	NA	many
TGTGCCAGCAGCTTAAGGCGTGGGAACGAGCAGTACTTC	CASSLRRGNEQYF	TRBV7-2	TRBJ2-7	NA	few
TGTGCCAGCAGCTTGGGTCGTGTTGATTTGGGGACTGAAGCTTTCTTT	CASSLGRVDLGTEAFF	TRBV7-3	TRBJ1-1	NA	few
TGTGCCAGCAGCTTAACGCAGCTCCCAGATACGCAGTATTTT	CASSLTQLPDTQYF	TRBV7-3	TRBJ2-3	NA	few
TGTGCCAGCAGTCTTTTGGGCGAAGGCACTGAAGCTTTCTTT	CASSLLGEGTEAFF	TRBV12-3/TRBV12-4	TRBJ1-1	NA	few
TGCAGCGTTGAGCCTATTGGGGTCGGTGGGGAGACCCAGTACTTC	CSVEPIGVGGETQYF	TRBV29-1	TRBJ2-5	NA	few
TGCGCCAGCAGCCAAGGAGTCGAGTTCACTGAAGCTTTCTTT	CASSQGVEFTEAFF	TRBV4-3	TRBJ1-1	NA	NA
TGCGCCAGCAGTAGTATAGGGGGCCAGGGGAACACTGAAGCTTTCTTT	CASSSIGGQGNTEAFF	TRBV5-1	TRBJ1-1	TRBD1	few
TGTGCCAGCAGCCCTGGACAGGGATCCTTATCACCCCTCCACTTT	CASSPGQGSLSPLHF	TRBV14	TRBJ1-6	TRBD1	few
TGTGCCAGCAGCTTCAGGGGTGTTAGCACTGAAGCTTTCTTT	CASSFRGVSTEAFF	TRBV7-8	TRBJ1-1	NA	few
TGTGCCAGCAACCTAGCGGGGGGGATACAAGAGACCCAGTACTTC	CASNLAGGIQETQYF	TRBV3-1	TRBJ2-5	TRBD2	NA
TGTGCCAGCAGCCCGACCGGGACAGGGGATGACTATGGCTACACCTTC	CASSPTGTGDDYGYTF	TRBV5-4	TRBJ1-2	TRBD1	once
TGTGCCAGCAGTAGTCACGACAGGGGTTACGAGCAGTACTTC	CASSSHDRGYEQYF	TRBV27	TRBJ2-7	TRBD1	NA
TGTGCCAGCAGTTACGGTGTACAGGGGGCTCGCTACACCTTC	CASSYGVQGARYTF	TRBV6-5	TRBJ1-2	TRBD1	NA
TGTGCTAGCAGCTCGGACTCGAGCGGGGAGCTGTTTTTT	CASSSDSSGELFF	TRBV7-6	TRBJ2-2	NA	NA
TGCAGCGTTGGGACGGATCCTTCGGGAAACACCATATATTTT	CSVGTDPSGNTIYF	TRBV29-1	TRBJ1-3	NA	few
TGTGCCAGCAGTCGCCTGACAGCAACTAATGAAAAACTGTTTTTT	CASSRLTATNEKLFF	TRBV6-5	TRBJ1-4	NA	NA
TGTGCCAGTAAAGAAATCGAAGGGGCTAATGAAAAACTGTTTTTT	CASKEIEGANEKLFF	TRBV19	TRBJ1-4	NA	NA
TGTGCCATCAGTGAGACAGGGGAGACTGAAGCTTTCTTT	CAISETGETEAFF	TRBV10-3	TRBJ1-1	TRBD1	once
TGTGCCAGCAGCTTAGAATTCGGGGGCAATCAGCCCCAGCATTTT	CASSLEFGGNQPQHF	TRBV7-2	TRBJ1-5	NA	many
TGCAGTGCTAGAGACTCGGGGGGGGCTATCTCTGGGGCCAACGTCCTGACTTTC	CSARDSGGAISGANVLTF	TRBV20-1	TRBJ2-6	TRBD2	NA
TGCGCCAGCAGCCTAGTGATCGGAACAGATACGCAGTATTTT	CASSLVIGTDTQYF	TRBV5-1	TRBJ2-3	NA	NA
TGTGCCAGCAGCTTACCCAGGGGAACTGAAGCTTTCTTT	CASSLPRGTEAFF	TRBV7-2	TRBJ1-1	NA	many
TGTGCCAGCAGTCGCCTTAGCGGCGGAGAAAATGAAAAACTGTTTTTT	CASSRLSGGENEKLFF	TRBV12-3/TRBV12-4	TRBJ1-4	NA	NA